This TCR beta chain was observed in a study of blood T cell repertoires in COVID-19. Background on the study: COVID-19 samples, acute and convalescent, were from the United States, Italy and Spain. Sample material is recorded as cDNA or gDNA derived from T cells, B-cell-depleted T cells, or PBMCs.

The junction had 4 bases not matched to a gene; V was cut back by 4 bases and J by 0 bases. This CDR3 is 15 amino acids long. CDR1 SGDLS and CDR2 YYNGEE come from the germline V gene. In the original processing: Using reference gene primer amplification, nucleated cell counts were estimated. Libraries were prepared by immunoSEQ multiplex PCR; TCRdb keeps only in-frame clonotypes and omits some of them. V and J calls plus clone size are reproduced from that table; the DNA served to infer D and trimming. The profile shows fewer than 100,000 clones, 80% to 90% of them singletons. This chain uses TRBV9 with TRBJ2-7; 10 bases are a match to TRBD1. Specimen: peripheral blood. The source is a human donor with acute or convalescent COVID-19. The donor label of this sample is uncertain. The CDR3 coding sequence is TGTGCCAGCAGCTTGACAGGGGGCGTCTCCTACGAGCAGTACTTC. The encoded protein is CASSLTGGVSYEQYF.